The following is a TCR beta chain sequence with its context. The specificity of this receptor is unknown. It has no much larger one-base neighbor in the sample; base qualities were not kept. V and J are truncated by 3 bases and 3 bases respectively, leaving an intervening sequence of 8 bases. The germline V gene specifies SQVTM as CDR1 and ANQGSEA as CDR2. Reading from cysteine to phenylalanine, the CDR3 counts 12 amino acids. Here the CDR3 DNA is all that survives: 36 bases in frame from base 1. This sample was taken from a study of T-cell memory formation after mild COVID-19 (dated by TCRdb to about 2021). For the study in its entirety: TCR sequence clusters from the two donors were largely donor specific. In two donors, T-cell clones that expanded and contracted after mild COVID-19 were followed by sequencing TCRalpha and TCRbeta repertoires longitudinally. Two young, previously healthy adult volunteers made up the cohort, one male and one female. Study-wide conclusions, independent of this receptor: Only a couple of mild cases were covered by the study, and larger cohorts that include severe cases with pre-infection samples were considered necessary. Clones contracting from day 15 to 85 had balanced CD4/CD8 phenotypes, while a second wave expanding from day 15 to 37 was biased towards CD4+. The detection of some responding clones in pre-infection memory suggests that pre-existing cross-reactive memory T cells joined the SARS-CoV-2 response. SARS-CoV-2 specificity was not confirmed for the second-wave clones peaking on day 37. Contracting CD4+ clones turned up mainly in the CM and EM memory subsets, whereas EMRA was where CD8+ clones were enriched.

Ficoll-Paque density gradient centrifugation was the method used to isolate PBMCs. This sample was sequenced with an Illumina NovaSeq 6000. cDNA libraries for TCRalpha and TCRbeta were prepared by 5'RACE using constant-segment primers, with sample barcodes and unique molecular identifiers added. Trizol reagent was used to extract RNA from every sample. Libraries were amplified in two PCR steps, with a second sample barcode and Illumina TruSeq adapters added in the second step. Libraries were sequenced on an Illumina NovaSeq with 2 x 150 bp paired-end reads. The study's processing was this. The reads were demultiplexed and collapsed into UMI-guided consensus sequences using migec v1.2.7. Using mixcr v2.1.11, UMI consensuses were aligned to TRA and TRB V and J templates and then assembled into clonotypes. Clonotypes were classified as expanded or contracted when called significant by both edgeR and NoisET, with noise models trained on biological replicates. For edgeR calls, a false discovery rate-adjusted p below 0.01 and a log2 fold-change threshold of 1 were applied. As an exploratory analysis of dynamics, PCA with hierarchical clustering was applied to max-normalized trajectories of the 1000 most abundant clonotypes. Separately sequenced CD4+ and CD8+ repertoires were used to assign a CD4 or CD8 phenotype to each responding clone. TCRdb ran its own pipeline on the public reads, namely fastp trimming at Q25 and MiXCR clone calling, and kept in-frame beta chains. Rows with a matching CDR3 protein are joined into one entry that keeps the most common DNA and genes. TCRdb's processing, not the authors', yielded these V and J calls. This sample has 170,000 or so distinct CDR3 sequences in its table, and about a fifth of those were observed once. Clones ranked in the top ten supply 23% of the sample.

This sequence was found in an adult woman who had mild COVID-19 (a few samples of this study predate the infection). The sample titles of this study are shuffled in the database, so cell type and time point are left out; the donor was told from shared clones. Sequenced sample: PBMCs or a T cell subset sorted from them (not recorded which). Recombination linked TRBV29-1 to TRBJ1-2; there is no confident call for the D gene. The CDR3 amino acid sequence is: CSVDRSYYGYTF. The DNA is TGCAGCGTTGACAGGAGTTACTATGGCTACACCTTC. The CDR3 plus the reference TRBV29-1 and TRBJ1-2 genes for the other parts give the full variable domain: SAVISQKPSRDICQRGTSLTIQCQVDSQVTMMFWYRQQPGQSLTLIATANQGSEATYESGFVIDKFPISRPNLTFSTLTVSNMSPEDSSIYLCSVDRSYYGYTFGSGTRLTVV.